The clone carrying this T cell receptor (beta chain) has just one count. This specimen comes from a study of cytomegalovirus exposure and HLA in healthy donors. On the study more broadly: The approximately 110 validation repertoires and the approximately 700 first-cohort repertoires shared a platform, a later analysis reported.

TCRdb's table, derived via immunoSEQ multiplex PCR, lists solely in-frame clones and lacks some. The repertoire has about 78,000 clones, almost 97% of them found once; the top ten carry 1.5% to 2%. Per germline, CDR1 ENHRY and CDR2 SYGVKD. The CDR3 extends over 17 amino acids. J lost 8 bases, V lost 10 bases, and 25 bases had no gene match. The rearrangement links TRBV10-3 to TRBJ1-2; TRBD1 agrees at 7 bases. The material sequenced was PBMCs. This clonotype was obtained from a man between 18 and 29 years old in good health and CMV-seropositive. CDR3 sequence reads: CATTGTAGDKVISGYTF. CDR3 DNA sequence: TGTGCCACCACCGGGACAGCCGGAGACAAGGTGATTAGCGGCTACACCTTC.